The present T cell receptor beta chain was sequenced within a study of blood T cell repertoires in COVID-19. The wider study: The cDNA or gDNA used as material had been derived from T cells, B-cell-depleted T cells, or PBMCs.

In the authors' methods: The authors estimated nucleated cell counts from reference gene primer amplification. Sequenced by immunoSEQ multiplex PCR; TCRdb stores in-frame clones only, minus some. V and J calls and clone size come straight from that table; D and trimming were deduced from the DNA. The sample includes roughly 120,000 clones, 60% to 85% of them seen just once. The V end lost 4 bases, the J end lost 6 bases, and 17 bases lay between the germline ends. From germline, CDR1 is SGHRS and CDR2 YFSETQ. The CDR3 is 14 amino acids. What was sequenced was peripheral blood. The V gene is TRBV5-1, the J gene TRBJ2-7; D perhaps matches TRBD1 (6 bases). This receptor was taken from a human donor with acute or convalescent COVID-19. The donor label of this sample is uncertain. This CDR3 reads CASSVGHEGSEQYV. For the CDR3, the DNA is TGCGCCAGCAGCGTGGGACATGAGGGTTCCGAGCAGTACGTC.